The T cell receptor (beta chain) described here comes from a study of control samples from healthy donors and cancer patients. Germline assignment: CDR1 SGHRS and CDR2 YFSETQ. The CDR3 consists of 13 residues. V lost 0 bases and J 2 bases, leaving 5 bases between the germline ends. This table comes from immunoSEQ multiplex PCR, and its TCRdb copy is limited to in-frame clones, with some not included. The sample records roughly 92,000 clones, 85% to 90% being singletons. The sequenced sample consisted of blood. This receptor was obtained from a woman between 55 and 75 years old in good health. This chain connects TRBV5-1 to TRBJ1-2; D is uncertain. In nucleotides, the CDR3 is TGCGCCAGCAGCTTGGTAGGCAACTATGGCTACACCTTC. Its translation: CASSLVGNYGYTF.